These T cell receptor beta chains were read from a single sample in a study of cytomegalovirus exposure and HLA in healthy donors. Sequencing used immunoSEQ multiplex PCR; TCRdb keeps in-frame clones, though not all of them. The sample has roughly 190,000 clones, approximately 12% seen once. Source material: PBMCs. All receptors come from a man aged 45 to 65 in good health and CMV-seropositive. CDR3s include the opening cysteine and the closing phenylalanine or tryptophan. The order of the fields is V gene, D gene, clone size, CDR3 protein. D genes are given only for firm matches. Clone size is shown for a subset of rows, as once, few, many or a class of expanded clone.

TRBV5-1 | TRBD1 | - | CASSLGQGIEGYTF
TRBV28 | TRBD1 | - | CASGRGLKLFF
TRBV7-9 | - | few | CASSAVDRNEKLFF
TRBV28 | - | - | CASSPRDTEAFF
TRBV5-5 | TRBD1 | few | CASSGALGQGTNTIYF
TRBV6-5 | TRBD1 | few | CASSYLSAGGTEAFF
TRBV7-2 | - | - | CASSPRGYSPLHF
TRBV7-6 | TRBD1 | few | CASSPAPGQGYGYTF
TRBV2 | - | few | CASSTRTALAEAFF
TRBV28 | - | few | CASNGRNTEAFF
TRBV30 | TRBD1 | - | CARQGAQSGGYTF
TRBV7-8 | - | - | CASSLDRDQPQHF
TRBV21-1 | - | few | CASSKASLRRSNEKLFF
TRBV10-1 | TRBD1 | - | CASSAHRGRDIQYF